This TCR beta chain was sequenced in a study of shared clonotypes between healthy human individuals. Study-level information: In total, the donors were two women and a few men aged 18 to 49.

Unsorted samples relied on 80 million to 95 million PBMCs, which served as the source of genomic DNA. The trim removed 5 bases at V and 6 bases at J, leaving 15 bases unmatched. Germline V CDR1 and CDR2: SGHAT, FQNNGV. The CDR3 spans 17 residues. Samples underwent the assay at deep level. Original methodology: For the immunoSEQ data, sequences were junction-only without quality scores, so filtering differed. The method was immunoSEQ multiplex PCR; TCRdb's version includes in-frame clones alone and lacks a portion of them. For V, J and clone size, that table is used; D and trimming come from the DNA. The repertoire holds about 490,000 clones, with roughly four fifths as singletons.

The V and J genes are TRBV11-2 and TRBJ2-1; 8 bases are a match to TRBD2. The specimen sequenced was PBMCs. This TCR was recovered from a woman aged 40 to 50 in good health. Some clones in this sample may be carry-over from other donors' samples. CDR3 nucleotides: TGTGCCAGCAGCCAAAGCTACGGTATAGCGGGATCCAATGAGCAGTTCTTC. It is translated as CASSQSYGIAGSNEQFF.